A single sample gave rise to the 16 T cell receptor beta chains below, sequenced in a study of cytomegalovirus exposure and HLA in healthy donors. Use of 60 Vbeta and 13 Jbeta primers characterized the PCR. The data were produced by immunoSEQ multiplex PCR, yet TCRdb's version contains in-frame clones alone and is incomplete. The table has under 100,000 clones, about three fifths seen once. The specimen sequenced was PBMCs. Receptors originate from a woman aged 25 to 39 in good health and CMV-seropositive.

The rearrangement links TRBV7-2 to TRBJ2-7; 7 bases map to TRBD2. The CDR3 totals 15 residues. CDR1 SGHTA and CDR2 FQGNSA come from the germline V gene. V shed 1 base, J shed 5 bases, and the junction held 8 bases outside the gene matches. The CDR3 loop reads CASSLGSRGSNEQYF. The DNA of the CDR3 is TGTGCCAGCAGCTTAGGCTCGCGGGGGAGTAACGAGCAGTACTTC.

The chain is built from TRBV4-1 and TRBJ1-2, with D tentatively TRBD1 (6 bases). The CDR3 length is 14 residues. Germline CDR1 is MGHRA and CDR2 is YSYEKL. Trimming left V 2 bases short and J 3 bases short, with 10 bases between. As DNA, the CDR3 is TGCGCCAGCAGCCAACAGGGGAGGGACTATGGCTACACCTTC. Protein product: CASSQQGRDYGYTF.

The chain carries TRBV30 and TRBJ1-2, with 7 bases identical to TRBD1. Germline V gene data show CDR1 as GTSNPN and CDR2 as SVGIG (reference sequence). CDR3 length equals 16 residues. Trimming removed 3 bases from V and 8 bases from J; junction bases left unmatched: 18. CDR3 in amino acids: CAWRKMDAGGGGGYTF. CDR3 nucleotide sequence: TGTGCCTGGAGAAAGATGGACGCGGGAGGGGGCGGCGGCTACACCTTC.

The chain carries TRBV28 and TRBJ1-1; 7 nucleotides line up with TRBD1. V gave up 7 bases and J gave up 4 bases; unmatched junction bases: 15. In germline, CDR1 is MDHEN, CDR2 SYDVKM. The CDR3 contains 16 residues. Written as DNA, the CDR3 is TGTGCCAGCACCTTAGCGACAGGGAGTTTCACCACTGAAGCTTTCTTT. As protein: CASTLATGSFTTEAFF.

The chain couples TRBV10-3 to TRBJ2-3; 11 bases match TRBD2. Germline V gene sequence: CDR1 ENHRY, CDR2 SYGVKD. V was clipped by 5 bases and J by 3 bases; unmatched bases: 7. CDR3 length equals 16 residues. CDR3 in amino acids: CAISHQTSGETDTQYF. The CDR3 DNA reads TGTGCCATCAGTCACCAGACTAGCGGGGAGACAGATACGCAGTATTTT.

In its sample, this clone was seen once. The chain recombines TRBV5-1 with TRBJ2-1; tentative D call: TRBD2 (7 bases). Between the trimmed V and J ends, which lost 4 bases and 7 bases, there was a span of 18 bases. This CDR3 spans 15 amino acids. Germline assignment: CDR1 SGHRS and CDR2 YFSETQ. The CDR3 sequence: CASSPFAGATNEQFF. In DNA, the CDR3 is TGCGCCAGCAGCCCCTTCGCGGGGGCCACTAATGAGCAGTTCTTC.

With regard to this clone: One end of the junction fails to match germline, which may point to a read error. The CDR3 loop reads CVWSSGQGTIAF. CDR3 nucleotides: TGTGTCTGGAGTTCGGGACAGGGAACTATCGCCTTC. V is TRBV30 and J is TRBJ1-2; TRBD1 matches 9 bases. Germline lookup yields CDR1 GTSNPN and CDR2 SVGIG (reference sequence). The CDR3 has 12 amino acids.

V usage is TRBV5-6 and J usage is TRBJ2-2, with TRBD1 matching over 10 bases. V trimming: 0 bases; J trimming: 5 bases; junction bases outside the gene matches: 1. Per the germline V gene, CDR1 is SGHDT and CDR2 is YYEEEE. The CDR3 runs 15 residues. The CDR3 loop reads CASSLGTGGTGELFF. DNA of the CDR3: TGTGCCAGCAGCTTGGGGACAGGGGGTACCGGGGAGCTGTTTTTT.

The chain couples TRBV18 to TRBJ2-2; TRBD1 might be the D (5 bases). The CDR3 contains 14 residues. V was shortened by 1 base and J by 7 bases, with 10 bases between the two germline ends. From germline, CDR1 is KGHSH and CDR2 LQKENI. CDR3 nucleotides: TGTGCCAGCTCACCACAGGGGCTTATCGGGGAGCTGTTTTTT. This gives the protein CASSPQGLIGELFF.

This clone was recorded only once. One junction end disagrees with the germline gene, perhaps due to a read error. CDR3 residues: CASSSFNEQFF. As DNA, the CDR3 is TGTGCCAGCAGTTCCTTCAATGAGCAGTTCTTC. V usage is TRBV6-6 and J usage is TRBJ2-1; D gene uncertain. The CDR3 extends over 11 amino acids. Per germline, CDR1 MNHNY and CDR2 SVGAGI (reference sequence).

The CDR3 spells CASSLATGVSSYNEQFF. Written as DNA, the CDR3 is TGTGCCAGCAGCTTGGCCACGGGGGTTAGCTCCTACAATGAGCAGTTCTTC. The rearrangement links TRBV5-6 to TRBJ2-1; possible D gene TRBD2, 6 bases. Germline CDR1 reads SGHDT; CDR2 reads YYEEEE. Trimming stripped 0 bases from V and 0 bases from J, with 13 bases between. This CDR3 contains 17 residues.

The V call is TRBV6-1, the J call TRBJ2-2, with TRBD1 matching 7 bases. Germline V gives CDR1 MNHNS, CDR2 SASEGT. The V and J ends lost 3 bases and 6 bases, in that order; junction bases with no gene match: 7. The CDR3 is 15 amino acids. CDR3 in amino acids: CASSDLTGIAGELFF. CDR3 nucleotide sequence: TGTGCCAGCAGTGACTTGACAGGGATAGCCGGGGAGCTGTTTTTT.

The chain carries TRBV4-1 and TRBJ2-3; D ambiguous. Trimming cost V 0 bases and J 8 bases, with 6 bases left between them. CDR3 length: 12 amino acids. CDR1 and CDR2 (germline): MGHRA, YSYEKL. CDR3 nucleotide sequence: TGCGCCAGCAGCCAAGAGGCCCCTACGCAGTATTTT. It is translated as CASSQEAPTQYF.

The chain uses TRBV19 and TRBJ1-4; D is unresolved. Per germline, CDR1 LNHDA and CDR2 SQIVND (reference sequence). The CDR3 runs 15 residues. Deletions cut 3 bases from V and 0 bases from J, with 8 bases between. DNA for the CDR3: TGTGCCAGTAGTATCCGGGGTGCAACTAATGAAAAACTGTTTTTT. This translates into CASSIRGATNEKLFF. The whole variable domain, filled in from reference TRBV19 and TRBJ1-4, reads DGGITQSPKYLFRKEGQNVTLSCEQNLNHDAMYWYRQDPGQGLRLIYYSQIVNDFQKGDIAEGYSVSREKKESFPLTVTSAQKNPTAFYLCASSIRGATNEKLFFGSGTQLSVL.

The chain links TRBV4-2 to TRBJ2-3; TRBD2 might be the D (7 bases). Between the trimmed V and J ends, which lost 0 bases and 5 bases, there was a span of 18 bases. The CDR3 consists of 17 residues. Germline V CDR1 and CDR2: LGHNA, YNFKEQ. The CDR3 region is CASSQDGGRGRRDTQYF. The CDR3 nucleotides read TGTGCCAGCAGCCAAGATGGGGGGCGGGGGCGAAGAGATACGCAGTATTTT.

This clone has more than one count but fewer than ten. This chain joins TRBV7-9 and TRBJ1-2; a weak D match, TRBD1 (5 bases). The ends were cut back, 5 bases at V and 0 bases at J, with 16 bases in the middle. The CDR3 runs to 16 residues. CDR1 SEHNR and CDR2 FQNEAQ come from the germline V gene (reference sequence). In DNA, the CDR3 is TGTGCCAGCAGCCCGACAGTCAGGGAAGCTAACTATGGCTACACCTTC. Protein product: CASSPTVREANYGYTF.